This T cell receptor (beta chain) was identified during a study of T-cell reconstitution after alpha-beta-depleted transplantation in children. A note on this clonotype: Its antigen is still unknown.

Germline CDR1 KGHDR, CDR2 SFDVKD. This CDR3 spans 14 amino acids. Trimming took off 5 bases at V and 4 bases at J, with 13 bases between the two ends. Unique molecular identifiers tagged the TCRbeta library. In TCRdb, the PCR reads were re-called with MiXCR into one record per CDR3 protein. The sample yields around 960,000 distinct CDR3 sequences, roughly 31% seen once. Broader study findings: Several hundred expanded graft clones reportedly were the source of alpha-beta T cells about two months after transplant. Surviving recipient T cells and thymic progenitors produced the high day-60 TCRbeta diversity seen in some patients. One year post-transplant, T-cell counts and diversity were largely derived from T cells produced anew.

The V gene is TRBV24-1, the J gene TRBJ2-5; possibly TRBD2 for D (5 bases). This receptor was identified in a boy under two years old who had a stem cell transplant for SCID, so the T cells may come from the graft donor. The source was PBMCs, mostly from graft donor cells, collected 360 days after TCRalphabeta/CD19-depleted stem cell transplant. The CDR3 loop reads CATSVGGPLETQYF. CDR3 nucleotides: TGTGCCACCAGTGTCGGAGGCCCTCTAGAGACCCAGTACTTC.